The subject of this entry is one T cell receptor beta chain. This clonotype has more than one count but fewer than ten. No antigen is known for it. Base qualities are not at hand, and no much larger clone is one base apart. The data were taken from a study of T cell repertoires in cytomegalovirus infection (dated by TCRdb to about 2019). In terms of the full investigation: Donor HLA type was relevant to the analysis, as public TCR beta signatures indicated carriage of CMV infection together with the matching HLA type.

General conclusions and limits of the study: Cumulative frequency of public TCR beta family members discriminated carriers of CMV infection plus the relevant HLA type in this cohort and an independent approximately 350-donor cohort. The ex vivo response was dominated by HLA-C-restricted CMV-specific TCR beta clonotypes, which also provided the single most frequent clonotype in two of eight donors.

As encoded in the germline V gene, CDR1 is MNHEY while CDR2 is SVGEGT. The CDR3 starts with the cysteine, ends with the phenylalanine, and has 12 residues. Left in the record is the CDR3 DNA by itself, 36 bases read in frame from the first base. At the junction V is shortened by 6 bases and J by 0 bases, with 5 bases in between. Reads for this sample came from an Illumina HiSeq 1500. TCRdb reran the public reads through fastp at Q25 and MiXCR, keeping productive beta chains. Duplicate CDR3 protein sequences are folded into a single record with the most common DNA and genes. This sample holds over 150,000 distinct CDR3 sequences; roughly 19% were observed only once. The top ten clones comprise 2.5% to 3% of the sample.

The V gene is TRBV6-2 or TRBV6-3 and the J gene is TRBJ1-1; the D gene identity is not certain. The source is a human donor in good health (CMV status not recorded). Some clones in this sample may be carry-over from other donors' samples. What was sequenced was PBMCs. The base sequence is TGTGCCAGCAGACATATGAACACTGAAGCTTTCTTT. It specifies CASRHMNTEAFF.